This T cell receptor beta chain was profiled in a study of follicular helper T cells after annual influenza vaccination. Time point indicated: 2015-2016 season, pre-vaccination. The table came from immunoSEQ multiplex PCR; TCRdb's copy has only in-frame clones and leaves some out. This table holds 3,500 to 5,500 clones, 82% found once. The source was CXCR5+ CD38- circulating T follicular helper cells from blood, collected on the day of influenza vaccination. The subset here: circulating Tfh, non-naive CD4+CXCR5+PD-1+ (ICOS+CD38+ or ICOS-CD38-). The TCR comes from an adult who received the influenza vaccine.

The CDR3 nucleotides read TGCGCCAGCTCCGAACGGACAGGCTACGAGCAGTACTTC. Protein: CASSERTGYEQYF. The genes are TRBV5-1 and TRBJ2-7; 7 bases match TRBD1. The junction had 7 bases not matched to a gene; V was cut back by 7 bases and J by 3 bases. Germline values: CDR1 SGHRS, CDR2 YFSETQ. CDR3 length: 13 amino acids.